This TCR beta chain was captured in a study of CD8 T cells in ankylosing spondylitis. The study's findings and limits: Some motif variants were previously reported in reactive arthritis synovial fluid and blood. What seemed typical of ankylosing spondylitis blood was a TCR beta motif built from several highly homologous variants.

As to this clonotype: Its antigen is still unknown.

Trimming at V came to 2 bases and at J to 4 bases, leaving 6 bases not matched to a gene. This CDR3 has 16 amino acids. Germline V gene lookup returns CDR1 MNHEY and CDR2 SVGAGI. Quantitative 5'-RACE with molecular barcodes generated TCR beta libraries. In TCRdb, the 5' RACE reads were re-called with MiXCR into one record per CDR3 protein. This table has roughly 200,000 distinct CDR3 sequences, about 13% appearing once. The sample comprised blood, either unsorted or a sorted T cell fraction (not recorded which). This TCR derives from a male donor with ankylosing spondylitis or in good health (not recorded which). The chain has TRBV6-5 and TRBJ2-5, with 11 bases fitting TRBD2. In nucleotides, the CDR3 is TGTGCCAGCAGTTACGCCCTAGCGGGAGGCGGAGAGACCCAGTACTTC. As protein: CASSYALAGGGETQYF.